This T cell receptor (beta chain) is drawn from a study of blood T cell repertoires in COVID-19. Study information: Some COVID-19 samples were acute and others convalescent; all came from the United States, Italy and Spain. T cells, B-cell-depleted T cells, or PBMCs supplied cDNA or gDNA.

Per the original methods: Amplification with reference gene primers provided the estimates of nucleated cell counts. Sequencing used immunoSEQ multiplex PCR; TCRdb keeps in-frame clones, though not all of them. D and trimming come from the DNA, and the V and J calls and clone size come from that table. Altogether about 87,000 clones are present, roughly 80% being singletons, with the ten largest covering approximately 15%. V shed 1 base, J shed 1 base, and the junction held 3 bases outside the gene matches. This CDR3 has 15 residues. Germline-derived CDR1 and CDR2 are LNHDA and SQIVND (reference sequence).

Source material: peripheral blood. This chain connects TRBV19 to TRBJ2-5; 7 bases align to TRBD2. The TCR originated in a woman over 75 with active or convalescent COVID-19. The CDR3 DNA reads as TGTGCCAGTAGTATAGCGCGGGAGAGCCAAGAGACCCAGTACTTC. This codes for CASSIARESQETQYF.